This note documents a single T cell receptor beta chain sequence. V lost 1 base and J lost 4; bases outside the gene matches: 7. This CDR3 contains 16 residues. CDR1 SGHVS and CDR2 FQNEAQ come from the germline V gene. The sample originates from a study of blood T cell repertoires in COVID-19. Original processing methods: Scientists estimated how many nucleated cells there were by amplifying reference gene primers. Produced via immunoSEQ multiplex PCR; TCRdb's table is partial and in-frame only. D and trimming come from the DNA, and the V and J calls and clone size come from that table. The repertoire includes over 200,000 clones, roughly 80% of them detected once, and around 5.1% sits in the top ten.

The rearrangement joins TRBV7-8 to TRBJ1-1; 9 nucleotides line up with TRBD1. The receptor was derived from a human donor in a cohort sampled during active COVID-19. The sample consisted of peripheral blood. The CDR3 sequence is CASSLVAGTGTTEAFF. Here the CDR3 DNA reads TGTGCCAGCAGCTTAGTCGCCGGGACAGGGACCACTGAAGCTTTCTTT. Supplemented by reference TRBV7-8 and TRBJ1-1, the full variable domain reads GAGVSQSPRYKVAKRGQDVALRCDPISGHVSLFWYQQALGQGPEFLTYFQNEAQLDKSGLPSDRFFAERPEGSVSTLKIQRTQQEDSAVYLCASSLVAGTGTTEAFFGQGTRLTVV.